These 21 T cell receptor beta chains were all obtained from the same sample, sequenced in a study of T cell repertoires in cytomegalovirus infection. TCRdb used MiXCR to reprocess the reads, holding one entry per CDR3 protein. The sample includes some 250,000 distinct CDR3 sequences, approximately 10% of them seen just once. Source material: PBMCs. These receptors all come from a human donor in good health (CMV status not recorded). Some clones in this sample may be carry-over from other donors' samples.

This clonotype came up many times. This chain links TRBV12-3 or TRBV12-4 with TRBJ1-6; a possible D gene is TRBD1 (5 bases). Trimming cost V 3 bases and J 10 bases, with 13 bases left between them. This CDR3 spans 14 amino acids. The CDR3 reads CASSFGTVGSPLHF. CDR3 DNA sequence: TGTGCCAGCAGTTTCGGGACTGTCGGCTCACCCCTCCACTTT.

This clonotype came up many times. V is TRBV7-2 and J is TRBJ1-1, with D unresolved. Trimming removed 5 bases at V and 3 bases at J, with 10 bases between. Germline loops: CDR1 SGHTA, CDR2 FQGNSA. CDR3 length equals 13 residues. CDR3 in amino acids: CASSSQKDTEAFF. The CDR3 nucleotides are TGTGCCAGCAGCAGCCAGAAGGACACTGAAGCTTTCTTT. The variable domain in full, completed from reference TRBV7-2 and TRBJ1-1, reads GAGVSQSPSNKVTEKGKDVELRCDPISGHTALYWYRQSLGQGLEFLIYFQGNSAPDKSGLPSDRFSAERTGGSVSTLTIQRTQQEDSAVYLCASSSQKDTEAFFGQGTRLTVV.

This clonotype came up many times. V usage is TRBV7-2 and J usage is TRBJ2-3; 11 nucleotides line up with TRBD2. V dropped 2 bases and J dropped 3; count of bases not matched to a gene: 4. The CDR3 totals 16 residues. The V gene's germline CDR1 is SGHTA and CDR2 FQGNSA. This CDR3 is CASSLQGTSGTDTQYF. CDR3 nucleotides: TGTGCCAGCAGCTTACAAGGGACTAGCGGTACAGATACGCAGTATTTT.

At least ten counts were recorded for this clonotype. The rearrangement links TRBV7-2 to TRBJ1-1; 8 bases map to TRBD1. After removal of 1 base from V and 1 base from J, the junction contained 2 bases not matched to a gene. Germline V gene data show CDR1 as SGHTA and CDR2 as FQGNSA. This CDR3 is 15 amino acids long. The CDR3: CASSLGGTGNTEAFF. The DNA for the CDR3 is TGTGCCAGCAGCTTAGGAGGGACAGGGAACACTGAAGCTTTCTTT.

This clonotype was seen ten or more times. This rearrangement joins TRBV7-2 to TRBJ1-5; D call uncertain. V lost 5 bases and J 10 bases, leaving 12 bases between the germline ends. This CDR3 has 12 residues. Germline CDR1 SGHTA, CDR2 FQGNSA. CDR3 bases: TGTGCCAGCAGCCGCCGGGGTGGACCCCAGCATTTT. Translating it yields CASSRRGGPQHF.

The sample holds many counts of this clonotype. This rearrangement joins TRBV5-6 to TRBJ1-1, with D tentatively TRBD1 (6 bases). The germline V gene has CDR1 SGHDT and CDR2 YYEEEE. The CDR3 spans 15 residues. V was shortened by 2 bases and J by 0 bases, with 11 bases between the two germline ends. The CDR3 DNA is TGTGCCAGCAGCTTACTCGACAGGATGAACACTGAAGCTTTCTTT. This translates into CASSLLDRMNTEAFF.

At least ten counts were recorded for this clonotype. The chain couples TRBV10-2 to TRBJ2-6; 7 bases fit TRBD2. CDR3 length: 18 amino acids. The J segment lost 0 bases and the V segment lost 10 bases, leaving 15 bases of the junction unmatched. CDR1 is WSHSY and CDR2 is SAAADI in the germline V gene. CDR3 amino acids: CATRRLAPSASGANVLTF. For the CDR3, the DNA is TGCGCCACCCGCCGACTAGCTCCGAGTGCCTCTGGGGCCAACGTCCTGACTTTC.

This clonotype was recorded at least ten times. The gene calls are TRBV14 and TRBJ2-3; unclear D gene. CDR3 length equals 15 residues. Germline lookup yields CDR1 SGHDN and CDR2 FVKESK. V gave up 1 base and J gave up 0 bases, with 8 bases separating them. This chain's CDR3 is CASSQGVVSTDTQYF. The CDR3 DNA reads TGTGCCAGCAGCCAAGGAGTAGTTAGCACAGATACGCAGTATTTT.

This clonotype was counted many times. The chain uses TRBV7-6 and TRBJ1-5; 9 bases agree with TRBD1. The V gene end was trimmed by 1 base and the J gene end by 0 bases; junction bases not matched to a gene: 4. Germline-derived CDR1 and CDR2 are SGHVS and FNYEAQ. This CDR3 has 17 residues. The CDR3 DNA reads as TGTGCCAGCAGCTTAGGGACAGGGGTTTATAGCAATCAGCCCCAGCATTTT. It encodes CASSLGTGVYSNQPQHF. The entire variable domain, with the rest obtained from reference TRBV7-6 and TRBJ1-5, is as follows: GAGVSQSPRYKVTKRGQDVALRCDPISGHVSLYWYRQALGQGPEFLTYFNYEAQQDKSGLPNDRFSAERPEGSISTLTIQRTEQRDSAMYRCASSLGTGVYSNQPQHFGDGTRLSIL.

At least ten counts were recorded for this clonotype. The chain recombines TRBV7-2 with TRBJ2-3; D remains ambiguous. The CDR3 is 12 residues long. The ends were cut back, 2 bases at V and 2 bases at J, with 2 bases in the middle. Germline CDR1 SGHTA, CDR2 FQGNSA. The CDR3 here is CASSLFTDTQYF. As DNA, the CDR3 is TGTGCCAGCAGCTTATTCACAGATACGCAGTATTTT.

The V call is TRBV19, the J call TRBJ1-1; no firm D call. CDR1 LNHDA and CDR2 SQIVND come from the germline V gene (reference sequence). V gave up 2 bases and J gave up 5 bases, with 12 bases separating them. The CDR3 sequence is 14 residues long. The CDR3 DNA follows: TGTGCCAGTAGTATACGGGGAAGTGGAACTGAAGCTTTCTTT. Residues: CASSIRGSGTEAFF.

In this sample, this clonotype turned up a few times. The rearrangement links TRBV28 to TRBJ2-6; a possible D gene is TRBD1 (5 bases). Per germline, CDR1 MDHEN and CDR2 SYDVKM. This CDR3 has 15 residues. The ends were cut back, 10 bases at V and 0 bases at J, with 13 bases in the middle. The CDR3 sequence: CATTGFPSGANVLTF. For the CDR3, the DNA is TGTGCCACAACAGGTTTCCCCTCTGGGGCCAACGTCCTGACTTTC. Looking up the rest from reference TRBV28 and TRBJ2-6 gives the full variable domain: DVKVTQSSRYLVKRTGEKVFLECVQDMDHENMFWYRQDPGLGLRLIYFSYDVKMKEKGDIPEGYSVSREKKERFSLILESASTNQTSMYLCATTGFPSGANVLTFGAGSRLTVL.

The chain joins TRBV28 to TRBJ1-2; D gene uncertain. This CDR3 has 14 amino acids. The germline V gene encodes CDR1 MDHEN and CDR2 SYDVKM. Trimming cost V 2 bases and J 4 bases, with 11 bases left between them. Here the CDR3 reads CASSLSSNLYGYTF. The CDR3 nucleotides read TGTGCCAGCAGTTTAAGCTCAAACCTCTATGGCTACACCTTC.

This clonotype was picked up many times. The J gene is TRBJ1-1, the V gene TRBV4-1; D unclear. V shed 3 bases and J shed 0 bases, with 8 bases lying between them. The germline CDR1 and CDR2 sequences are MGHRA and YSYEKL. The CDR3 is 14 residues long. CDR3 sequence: CASSQPHVNTEAFF. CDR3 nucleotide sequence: TGCGCCAGCAGCCAGCCTCACGTGAACACTGAAGCTTTCTTT.

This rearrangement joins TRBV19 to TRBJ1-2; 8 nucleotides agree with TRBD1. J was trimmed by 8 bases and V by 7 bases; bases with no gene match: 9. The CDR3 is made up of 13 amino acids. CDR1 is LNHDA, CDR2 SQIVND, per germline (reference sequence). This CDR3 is CASTRTGTYGYTF. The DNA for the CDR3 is TGTGCCAGTACCAGGACAGGGACCTACGGCTACACCTTC.

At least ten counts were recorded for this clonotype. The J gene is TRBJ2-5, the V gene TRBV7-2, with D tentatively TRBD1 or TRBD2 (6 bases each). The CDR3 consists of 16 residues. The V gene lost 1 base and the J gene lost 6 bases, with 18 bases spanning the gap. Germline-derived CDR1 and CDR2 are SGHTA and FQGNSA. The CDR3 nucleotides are TGTGCCAGCAGCTTAGGGCTTATGGCTGGGGGGCAGACCCAGTACTTC. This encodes CASSLGLMAGGQTQYF.

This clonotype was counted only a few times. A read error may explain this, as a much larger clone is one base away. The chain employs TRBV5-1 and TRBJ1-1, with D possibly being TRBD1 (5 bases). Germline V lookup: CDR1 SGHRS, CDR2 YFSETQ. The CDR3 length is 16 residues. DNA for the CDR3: TGCGCCAGCAGCTTGTTGACCCGAGGGGTTTACACTAAAGCTTTCTTT. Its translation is CASSLLTRGVYTKAFF.

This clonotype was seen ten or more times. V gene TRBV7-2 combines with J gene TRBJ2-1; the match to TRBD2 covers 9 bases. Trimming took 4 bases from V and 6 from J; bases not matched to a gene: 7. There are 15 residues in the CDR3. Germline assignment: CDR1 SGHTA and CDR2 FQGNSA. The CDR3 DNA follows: TGTGCCAGCAGCTCCTCTCAACTAGCGGGCAATGAGCAGTTCTTC. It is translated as CASSSSQLAGNEQFF.

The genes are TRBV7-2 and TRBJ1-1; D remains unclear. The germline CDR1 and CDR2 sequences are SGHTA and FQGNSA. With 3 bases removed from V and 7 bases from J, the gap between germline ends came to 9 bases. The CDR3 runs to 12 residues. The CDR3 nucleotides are TGTGCCAGCAGCTTCGGCGGCGGTGAAGCTTTCTTT. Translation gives CASSFGGGEAFF.

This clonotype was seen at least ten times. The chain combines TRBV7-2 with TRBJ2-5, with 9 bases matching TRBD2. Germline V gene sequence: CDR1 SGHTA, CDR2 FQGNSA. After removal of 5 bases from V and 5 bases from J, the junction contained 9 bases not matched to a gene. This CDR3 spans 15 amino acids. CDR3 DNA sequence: TGTGCCAGCAGCCCGGGGACTAGCTTGTCGGAGACCCAGTACTTC. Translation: CASSPGTSLSETQYF. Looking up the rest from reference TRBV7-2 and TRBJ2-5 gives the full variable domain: GAGVSQSPSNKVTEKGKDVELRCDPISGHTALYWYRQSLGQGLEFLIYFQGNSAPDKSGLPSDRFSAERTGGSVSTLTIQRTQQEDSAVYLCASSPGTSLSETQYFGPGTRLLVL.

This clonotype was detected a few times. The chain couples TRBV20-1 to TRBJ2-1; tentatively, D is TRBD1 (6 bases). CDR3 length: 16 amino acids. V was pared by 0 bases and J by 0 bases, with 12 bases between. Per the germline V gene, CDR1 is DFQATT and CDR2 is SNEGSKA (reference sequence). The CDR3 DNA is TGCAGTGCTAGAGAGGGAACAGGGAACTCCTACAATGAGCAGTTCTTC. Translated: CSAREGTGNSYNEQFF.